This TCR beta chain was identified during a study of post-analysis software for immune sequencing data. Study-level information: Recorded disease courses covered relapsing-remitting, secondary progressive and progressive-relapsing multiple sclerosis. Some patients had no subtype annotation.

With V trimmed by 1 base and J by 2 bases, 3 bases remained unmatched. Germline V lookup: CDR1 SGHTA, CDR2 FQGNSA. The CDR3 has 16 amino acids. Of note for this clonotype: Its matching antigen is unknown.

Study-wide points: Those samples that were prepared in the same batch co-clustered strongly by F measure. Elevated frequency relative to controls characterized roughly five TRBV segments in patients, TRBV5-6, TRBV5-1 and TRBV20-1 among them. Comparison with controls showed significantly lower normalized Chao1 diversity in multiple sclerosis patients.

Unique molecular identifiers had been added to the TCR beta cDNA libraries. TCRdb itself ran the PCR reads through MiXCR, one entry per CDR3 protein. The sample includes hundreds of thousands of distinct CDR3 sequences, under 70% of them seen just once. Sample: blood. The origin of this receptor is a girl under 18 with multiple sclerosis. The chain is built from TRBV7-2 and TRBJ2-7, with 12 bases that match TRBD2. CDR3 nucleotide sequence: TGTGCCAGCAGCTTAGACGGACTAGCGGGAACCTACGAGCAGTACTTC. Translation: CASSLDGLAGTYEQYF.